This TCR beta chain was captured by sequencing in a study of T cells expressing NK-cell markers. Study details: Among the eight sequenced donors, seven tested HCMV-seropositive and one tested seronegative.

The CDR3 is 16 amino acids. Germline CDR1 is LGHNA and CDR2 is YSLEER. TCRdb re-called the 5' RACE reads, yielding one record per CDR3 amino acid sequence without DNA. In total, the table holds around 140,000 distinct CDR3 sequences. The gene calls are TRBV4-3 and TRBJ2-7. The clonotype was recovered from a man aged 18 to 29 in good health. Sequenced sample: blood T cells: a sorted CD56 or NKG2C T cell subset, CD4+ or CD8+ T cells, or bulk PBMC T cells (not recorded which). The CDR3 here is CASSQDQGALSYEQYF.